This entry lists 11 T cell receptor beta chains sequenced from one sample in a study of tumor-infiltrating lymphocytes in oesophageal squamous cell carcinoma. MiXCR, applied by TCRdb to the PCR reads, yields one record per CDR3 protein. In the table there are 15,000 to 20,000 distinct CDR3 sequences, 41% of which are singletons. Sequences were obtained from esophageal tumor tissue. The receptors were sampled from a male donor with esophageal squamous cell carcinoma.

This clonotype has a count of ten or more. The chain uses TRBV11-2 and TRBJ1-1; the D is unclear. This CDR3 has 13 residues. Trimming stripped 3 bases from V and 4 bases from J, with 9 bases between. Looked up from germline, CDR1 is SGHAT and CDR2 is FQNNGV. The CDR3 bases are TGTGCCAGCAGCTTGCACCGGACCACTGAAGCTTTCTTT. Amino acids: CASSLHRTTEAFF.

The V gene is TRBV5-1, the J gene TRBJ2-3; D gene unclear. Between the trimmed V and J ends, which lost 0 bases and 2 bases, there was a span of 7 bases. This CDR3 region has 14 residues. The germline gives CDR1 SGHRS, CDR2 YFSETQ. The CDR3 DNA is TGCGCCAGCAGCTTGGTCGACCACACAGATACGCAGTATTTT. This translates into CASSLVDHTDTQYF.

Of note for this clonotype: A read error may be the cause here, since a much bigger clone is one base away. V and J are TRBV6-1 and TRBJ2-3; D gene unclear. The CDR3 consists of 12 residues. Trimming removed 7 bases from V and 0 bases from J, with 5 bases in between. Germline CDR1 and CDR2: MNHNS and SASEGT. The CDR3 nucleotides are TGTGCCAGCACCAGAAGCACAGATACGCAGTATTTT. Translating it yields CASTRSTDTQYF.

The chain carries TRBV27 and TRBJ2-4; the D gene is possibly TRBD1 (6 bases). The J call may be mistaken, given a closer DNA end match to TRBJ2-5. CDR1 MNHEY and CDR2 SMNVEV come from the germline V gene (reference sequence). The CDR3 is 16 residues long. CDR3 amino acids: CASSPPAFQGRETQYF. CDR3 nucleotide sequence: TGTGCCAGCAGTCCCCCGGCCTTTCAGGGGAGAGAGACCCAGTACTTC.

This clonotype was counted many times. One end of the junction fails to match germline, which may point to a read error. V usage is TRBV19 and J usage is TRBJ2-6; 9 positions agree with TRBD1. CDR1 and CDR2 from the germline V gene are LNHDA and SQIVND (reference sequence). The CDR3 runs 14 residues. The CDR3 DNA sequence: TGTGCCAGTCAGGAGGGACAGGGTCTTGCGCCCCTCCACTTC. This translates into CASQEGQGLAPLHF.

The chain employs TRBV12-3 or TRBV12-4 and TRBJ2-1; D remains ambiguous. This CDR3 is 14 amino acids long. V dropped 7 bases and J dropped 2 bases, with 12 bases sitting between them. The CDR3 nucleotides are TGTGCCAGCAACCCCGTGTCCCCCTACAATGAGCAGTTCTTC. It yields the protein CASNPVSPYNEQFF.

By share, this clonotype counts as medium-sized. DNA for the CDR3: TGTGCCAGCAGCTTAGCGGCTAGCGGCCAAGAGACCCAGTACTTC. Protein sequence: CASSLAASGQETQYF. The genes are TRBV7-2 and TRBJ2-5, with 7 positions matching TRBD2. V trimming: 0 bases; J trimming: 1 base; junction bases outside the gene matches: 2. This CDR3 is 15 amino acids long. Germline-derived CDR1 and CDR2 are SGHTA and FQGNSA.

This clonotype was seen ten or more times. The chain has TRBV2 and TRBJ2-1; 9 bases fit TRBD1. Trimming took 9 bases from V and 5 from J; bases not matched to a gene: 11. The CDR3 totals 15 residues. Germline values: CDR1 SNHLY, CDR2 FYNNEI. In nucleotides, the CDR3 is TGTGCCAGTACGGCCGTGGACAGGGGAAACAATGAGCAGTTCTTC. Its protein product is CASTAVDRGNNEQFF.

This clonotype was counted many times. The chain employs TRBV28 and TRBJ2-1, with a possible D match to TRBD1 (6 bases). Between the trimmed V and J ends, which lost 4 bases and 4 bases, there was a span of 8 bases. There are 13 residues in the CDR3. In germline, CDR1 is MDHEN, CDR2 SYDVKM. CDR3 residues: CASSSQGYNEQFF. The CDR3, as DNA: TGTGCCAGCAGTTCACAGGGTTACAATGAGCAGTTCTTC.

This clonotype was seen more than once but under ten times. The chain couples TRBV27 to TRBJ2-4, with D possibly being TRBD1 (6 bases). V gave up 2 bases and J gave up 5 bases, with 13 bases separating them. The CDR3 extends over 15 amino acids. Germline values: CDR1 MNHEY, CDR2 SMNVEV (reference sequence). The CDR3 sequence is CASSLRRGIENIQYF. The DNA of the CDR3 is TGTGCCAGCAGTTTACGCAGGGGCATTGAAAACATTCAGTACTTC.

This clonotype rates as medium-sized (0.01 to 0.1%). The chain has TRBV18 and TRBJ1-4, with unresolved D. CDR1 KGHSH and CDR2 LQKENI come from the germline V gene. The V end lost 8 bases, the J end lost 6 bases, and 13 bases lay between the germline ends. The CDR3 loop spans 13 amino acids. DNA of the CDR3: TGTGCCAGCGCAGAAGGGTTAGATGAAAAACTGTTTTTT. Translated: CASAEGLDEKLFF.